Listed here are 22 T cell receptor beta chains from one sample, sequenced in a study of blood T cell repertoires in COVID-19. TCRdb's copy holds only in-frame clones and misses some; the assay was immunoSEQ multiplex PCR. Among 400,000 to 550,000 clones listed, roughly 87% were seen once. Sequenced material: PBMCs or T cells enriched from blood (not recorded which). Receptors were obtained from a woman aged 18 to 35 with acute COVID-19.

The gene calls are TRBV3-1 (or the pseudogene TRBV3-2) and TRBJ2-7; a possible D gene is TRBD2 (6 bases). V gave up 1 base and J gave up 0 bases, with 13 bases separating them. From germline, CDR1 is LGHDT and CDR2 YNNKEL (reference sequence). CDR3 size: 16 residues. CDR3 sequence: CASSQAAGGGSYEQYF. The CDR3 DNA reads TGTGCCAGCAGCCAAGCTGCTGGGGGAGGCTCCTACGAGCAGTACTTC.

The sample holds one count of this clone. V gene TRBV10-1 combines with J gene TRBJ1-1; 7 positions match TRBD1. The germline V gene encodes CDR1 WNHNN and CDR2 SYGVQD (reference sequence). J gave up 8 bases and V 6 bases, and 9 bases lay outside the gene matches. CDR3 length: 13 amino acids. The CDR3 DNA reads as TGCGCCAGCAGGAGCGCCGGGACAGCCGAAGCTTTCTTT. Encoded protein: CASRSAGTAEAFF.

This chain links TRBV10-1 with TRBJ2-2, with D perhaps matching TRBD1 (5 bases). The V gene's germline CDR1 is WNHNN and CDR2 SYGVQD (reference sequence). The V gene lost 6 bases and the J gene lost 4 bases, with 12 bases spanning the gap. The CDR3 sequence is 14 residues long. CDR3 sequence reads: CASRSTEATGELFF. For the CDR3, the DNA is TGCGCCAGCAGATCGACAGAGGCCACCGGGGAGCTGTTTTTT.

The rearrangement joins TRBV20-1 to TRBJ2-3; possibly TRBD1 for D (6 bases). The germline CDR1 and CDR2 sequences are DFQATT and SNEGSKA (reference sequence). This CDR3 region has 11 residues. Trimming removed 5 bases from V and 10 bases from J, with 13 bases in between. CDR3 DNA sequence: TGCAGTGCTCCCCAGGGGCCCTCGCAGTATTTT. It translates to CSAPQGPSQYF.

This clone appeared a few times. The rearrangement joins TRBV19 to TRBJ2-2, with D hard to call. The germline CDR1 and CDR2 sequences are LNHDA and SQIVND (reference sequence). The CDR3 runs 15 residues. Trimming pared 5 bases from V and 1 base from J, leaving 11 bases between. The CDR3 loop is CASSPPPLNTGELFF. The CDR3 DNA reads TGTGCCAGTAGTCCCCCCCCATTGAACACCGGGGAGCTGTTTTTT.

The V gene is TRBV2, the J gene TRBJ2-2, with 8 bases fitting TRBD1. Germline V lookup: CDR1 SNHLY, CDR2 FYNNEI. The trim removed 3 bases at V and 5 bases at J, leaving 11 bases unmatched. CDR3 length equals 17 residues. Here the CDR3 reads CASSDKVRGQETGELFF. Written as DNA, the CDR3 is TGTGCCAGCAGTGACAAGGTCAGGGGGCAAGAGACCGGGGAGCTGTTTTTT.

The chain links TRBV9 to TRBJ2-1; 9 positions match TRBD2. The J segment lost 4 bases and the V segment lost 0 bases, leaving 2 bases of the junction unmatched. This CDR3 has 15 amino acids. Germline CDR1 SGDLS, CDR2 YYNGEE. In DNA form, the CDR3 reads TGTGCCAGCAGCGTAGGAGCGGGAGGATACAATGAGCAGTTCTTC. Its protein is CASSVGAGGYNEQFF.

As concerns this clone: At one of its ends the junction is not consistent with the germline gene, which may arise from a read error. The chain recombines TRBV14 with TRBJ2-7; no clear D gene. This CDR3 has 12 residues. The germline CDR1 and CDR2 sequences are SGHDN and FVKESK. The CDR3 loop reads CASGQLTYEQYF. CDR3 bases: TGTGCCAGCGGCCAGTTAACCTACGAGCAGTACTTC.

The rearrangement uses TRBV7-2 and TRBJ1-2; possibly TRBD1 for D (6 bases). With 5 bases removed from V and 5 bases from J, the gap between germline ends came to 18 bases. This CDR3 has 15 residues. CDR1 SGHTA and CDR2 FQGNSA come from the germline V gene. The CDR3: CASSPAGERSYGYTF. CDR3 coding DNA: TGTGCCAGCAGCCCCGCAGGGGAGAGGAGTTATGGCTACACCTTC.

The gene calls are TRBV5-1 and TRBJ1-1; D not resolved. In germline, CDR1 is SGHRS, CDR2 YFSETQ. Deletions cut 4 bases from V and 1 base from J, with 8 bases between. The CDR3 length is 13 residues. Here the CDR3 reads CASSRRENTEAFF. Written as DNA, the CDR3 is TGCGCCAGCAGCCGGAGAGAGAACACTGAAGCTTTCTTT.

This clone was observed a single time. The rearrangement joins TRBV7-9 to TRBJ2-2; 10 bases map to TRBD1. The CDR3 sequence is 17 residues long. CDR1 and CDR2 from the germline V gene are SEHNR and FQNEAQ (reference sequence). Unmatched junction bases numbered 12, after V lost 5 bases and J lost 6 bases. In nucleotides, the CDR3 is TGTGCCAGCAGCCACAAGACAGGGGGCTTATCTCCCGGGGAGCTGTTTTTT. Protein sequence: CASSHKTGGLSPGELFF.

J is TRBJ1-3 and V is TRBV12-3 or TRBV12-4; tentatively, D is TRBD1 (6 bases). The CDR3 spans 13 residues. Between the trimmed V and J ends, which lost 11 bases and 5 bases, there was a span of 16 bases. In nucleotides, the CDR3 is TGTGCCGGTTCTATGGGGGCCAGAAACACCATATATTTT. This gives the protein CAGSMGARNTIYF.

The CDR3 spells CASSLVNGELFF. CDR3 DNA sequence: TGTGCCAGCAGCTTAGTAAACGGGGAGCTGTTTTTT. The rearrangement links TRBV7-6 to TRBJ2-2, with D hard to call. This CDR3 has 12 amino acids. V gave up 1 base and J gave up 7 bases, with 4 bases separating them. Looked up from germline, CDR1 is SGHVS and CDR2 is FNYEAQ.

This chain joins TRBV30 and TRBJ2-2; a possible D gene is TRBD2 (6 bases). The CDR3 consists of 14 residues. Germline V gene lookup returns CDR1 GTSNPN and CDR2 SVGIG (reference sequence). V lost 1 base and J 7 bases, leaving 13 bases between the germline ends. The CDR3, as DNA: TGTGCCTGGAGTGGGAGGGGCTCTGGCGGGGAGCTGTTTTTT. It translates to CAWSGRGSGGELFF.

The V call is TRBV6-2 or TRBV6-3, the J call TRBJ1-6, with a tentative D call TRBD1 (6 bases). The V gene's germline CDR1 is MNHEY and CDR2 SVGEGT. The CDR3 extends over 14 amino acids. The ends were cut back, 4 bases at V and 8 bases at J, with 12 bases in the middle. The CDR3 loop reads CASSSQGLDSPLHF. In DNA form, the CDR3 reads TGTGCCAGCAGTTCACAGGGTTTGGATTCACCCCTCCACTTT.

The chain recombines TRBV7-9 with TRBJ2-6; 8 bases line up with TRBD1. V lost 5 bases, J lost 2 bases, and 5 bases stayed unmatched. The CDR3 is 16 amino acids. Germline V gene data show CDR1 as SEHNR and CDR2 as FQNEAQ (reference sequence). In DNA form, the CDR3 reads TGTGCCAGCAGCCGTCCAGGGGGCGCTGGGGCCAACGTCCTGACTTTC. The encoded protein is CASSRPGGAGANVLTF.

This clone was seen more than once but under ten times. The CDR3 DNA reads TGCGCCAGCAGCCAAGTAGGGGCTAGCGGGGATGAGCAGTTCTTC. Translation: CASSQVGASGDEQFF. The chain uses TRBV4-1 and TRBJ2-1; 9 nucleotides align to TRBD2. The J segment lost 8 bases and the V segment lost 1 base, leaving 6 bases of the junction unmatched. The CDR3 is made up of 15 amino acids. Germline values: CDR1 MGHRA, CDR2 YSYEKL.

The J gene is TRBJ1-5, the V gene TRBV5-4; D is unclear. CDR1 SGHNT and CDR2 YYREEE come from the germline V gene (reference sequence). The germline V and J ends were trimmed by 4 bases and 5 bases, with 13 bases remaining between them. This CDR3 has 14 amino acids. The CDR3 sequence: CASSRSDGDQPQHF. The CDR3 coding sequence is TGTGCCAGCAGCCGATCTGACGGAGATCAGCCCCAGCATTTT. The full variable domain, with the rest looked up from reference TRBV5-4 and TRBJ1-5, is ETGVTQSPTHLIKTRGQQVTLRCSSQSGHNTVSWYQQALGQGPQFIFQYYREEENGRGNFPPRFSGLQFPNYSSELNVNALELDDSALYLCASSRSDGDQPQHFGDGTRLSIL.

The rearrangement links TRBV7-9 to TRBJ2-7; D uncertain. Germline V lookup: CDR1 SEHNR, CDR2 FQNEAQ (reference sequence). The CDR3 consists of 11 residues. Trimming shortened V by 7 bases and J by 4 bases, and 8 bases separated the two germline ends. The CDR3 spells CASTPQYEQYF. The DNA of the CDR3 is TGTGCCAGCACCCCCCAATACGAGCAGTACTTC.

V gene TRBV15 combines with J gene TRBJ2-3; 7 bases fit TRBD2. CDR3 size: 15 residues. Germline CDR1 LNHNV, CDR2 YYDKDF (reference sequence). The J segment lost 0 bases and the V segment lost 1 base, leaving 1 base of the junction unmatched. CDR3 loop: CATSRGGGSTDTQYF. CDR3 nucleotide sequence: TGTGCCACCAGCAGAGGGGGGGGGAGCACAGATACGCAGTATTTT.

The chain recombines TRBV6-2 or TRBV6-3 with TRBJ1-1; D perhaps matches TRBD1 (6 bases). V lost 4 bases and J 8 bases, leaving 14 bases between the germline ends. Germline lookup yields CDR1 MNHEY and CDR2 SVGEGT. The CDR3 runs to 13 residues. The CDR3 here is CASSLRAGAEAFF. CDR3 nucleotide sequence: TGTGCCAGCAGTTTACGGGCAGGGGCCGAAGCTTTCTTT.

Turning to this clone: The sample contains more than one DNA sequence encoding this CDR3. The V gene is TRBV27, the J gene TRBJ2-7; D remains unclear. V was pared by 5 bases and J by 0 bases, with 5 bases between. Germline V gene lookup returns CDR1 MNHEY and CDR2 SMNVEV (reference sequence). The CDR3 runs 12 residues. CDR3 bases: TGTGCCAGCAGTCCAAACTCCTACGAGCAGTACTTC. It encodes CASSPNSYEQYF.